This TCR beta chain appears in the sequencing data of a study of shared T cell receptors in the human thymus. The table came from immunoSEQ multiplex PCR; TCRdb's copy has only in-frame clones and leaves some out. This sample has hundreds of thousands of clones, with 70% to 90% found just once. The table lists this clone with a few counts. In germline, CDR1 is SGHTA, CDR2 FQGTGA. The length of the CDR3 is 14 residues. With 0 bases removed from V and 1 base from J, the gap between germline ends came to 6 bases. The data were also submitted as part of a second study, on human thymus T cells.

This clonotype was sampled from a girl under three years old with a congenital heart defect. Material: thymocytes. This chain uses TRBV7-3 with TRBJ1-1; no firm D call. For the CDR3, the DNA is TGTGCCAGCAGCTTAACGGCAGAGAACACTGAAGCTTTCTTT. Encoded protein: CASSLTAENTEAFF. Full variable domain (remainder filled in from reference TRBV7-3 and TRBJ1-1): GAGVSQTPSNKVTEKGKYVELRCDPISGHTALYWYRQSLGQGPEFLIYFQGTGAADDSGLPNDRFFAVRPEGSVSTLKIQRTERGDSAVYLCASSLTAENTEAFFGQGTRLTVV.